Shown below are 17 T cell receptor beta chains from a single sample sequenced in a study of regulatory T cells in long-lasting Graves disease. With iRepertoire HTBI primers and Arm-PCR of CDR3 regions, TCR beta libraries were built. TCRdb re-derived calls from the multiplex PCR reads in MiXCR, one entry per CDR3 protein. Of around 250,000 distinct CDR3 sequences listed, 15% to 20% are singletons. The time point: newly diagnosed GD, antithyroid drugs for less than 3 months. RNA isolated from PBMCs was used to make the TCR library. The sample here was peripheral blood mononuclear cells (PBMCs), taken at new diagnosis, from a patient treated with antithyroid drugs. These receptors all come from a female donor with Graves disease.

Ten or more counts support this clonotype. The chain links TRBV9 to TRBJ2-3; D is possibly TRBD1 or TRBD2 (5 bases each). The V end lost 0 bases, the J end lost 5 bases, and 13 bases lay between the germline ends. The CDR3 sequence is 15 residues long. Germline V gives CDR1 SGDLS, CDR2 YYNGEE. DNA for the CDR3: TGTGCCAGCAGCGTAGTTGGGGCGAGGGAAGATACGCAGTATTTT. Translated, it gives CASSVVGAREDTQYF. The whole variable domain, remainder taken from reference TRBV9 and TRBJ2-3, is DSGVTQTPKHLITATGQRVTLRCSPRSGDLSVYWYQQSLDQGLQFLIQYYNGEERAKGNILERFSAQQFPDLHSELNLSSLELGDSALYFCASSVVGAREDTQYFGPGTRLTVL.

This clonotype was seen repeatedly, ten times or more. The genes are TRBV7-8 and TRBJ2-5; maybe TRBD1 (6 bases). Germline loops: CDR1 SGHVS, CDR2 FQNEAQ. V lost 7 bases to trimming and J lost 1 base, with 10 bases between them. The CDR3 is made up of 13 amino acids. The CDR3 coding sequence is TGTGCCAGCACCCAGGGGCCCCAAGAGACCCAGTACTTC. Translation: CASTQGPQETQYF.

This clonotype has a count of ten or more. The chain recombines TRBV15 with TRBJ2-7, with 8 bases matching TRBD1. The junction had 9 bases not matched to a gene; V was cut back by 3 bases and J by 2 bases. CDR1 and CDR2 (germline): LNHNV, YYDKDF (reference sequence). CDR3 length: 16 amino acids. CDR3 coding DNA: TGTGCCACCAGCAGGGGCGACGCGACAGGGGCCTACGAGCAGTACTTC. Its protein product is CATSRGDATGAYEQYF.

This clonotype was observed a handful of times. With a much larger clone just one base away, this may be a read error. V and J are TRBV27 and TRBJ2-7; the D gene is possibly TRBD1 (7 bases). The CDR3 sequence is 16 residues long. V lost 6 bases and J lost 0, with 18 bases in between. Germline V gene data show CDR1 as MNHEY and CDR2 as SMNVEV (reference sequence). CDR3 loop: CASSPSGGTLSYEQYF. The CDR3 nucleotides read TGTGCCAGCAGCCCCTCAGGGGGGACTCTCTCCTACGAGCAGTACTTC.

This clonotype is large in the sample. The genes are TRBV2 and TRBJ2-3; the D is unclear. This CDR3 region has 15 residues. Germline V lookup: CDR1 SNHLY, CDR2 FYNNEI. V lost 2 bases to trimming and J lost 0 bases, with 9 bases between them. The CDR3 coding sequence is TGTGCCAGCAGTGAAACGGGCTCTAGCACAGATACGCAGTATTTT. Translation: CASSETGSSTDTQYF.

This clonotype was detected many times. The gene calls are TRBV6-1 and TRBJ2-1; no reliable D call. The CDR3 has 15 residues. The V end lost 8 bases, the J end lost 0 bases, and 14 bases lay between the germline ends. CDR1 and CDR2 (germline): MNHNS, SASEGT. CDR3 DNA: TGTGCCAGCCGGATCTCGCGGAGCTCCTACAATGAGCAGTTCTTC. Protein: CASRISRSSYNEQFF.

Ten or more counts support this clonotype. In DNA form, the CDR3 reads TGTGCCATCAGACCCGGGACAGGGAGCACAGATACGCAGTATTTT. Translation: CAIRPGTGSTDTQYF. The chain links TRBV10-3 to TRBJ2-3, with 9 bases identical to TRBD1. The CDR3 sequence is 15 residues long. Germline trimming cut 6 bases from V and 0 bases from J; bases unmatched to any gene: 4. Germline V CDR1 and CDR2: ENHRY, SYGVKD.

For the CDR3, the DNA is TGTGCCAGCAGTCCCCAACGACAGTACAATGAGCAGTTCTTC. It yields the protein CASSPQRQYNEQFF. The V gene is TRBV12-3 or TRBV12-4, the J gene TRBJ2-1; possibly TRBD1 for D (5 bases). This CDR3 has 14 amino acids. Trimming stripped 5 bases from V and 4 bases from J, with 12 bases between.

The V gene is TRBV12-3 or TRBV12-4, the J gene TRBJ2-7; D unclear. V lost 5 bases and J 5 bases, leaving 25 bases between the germline ends. The CDR3 consists of 17 residues. CDR3 in DNA: TGTGCCAGCAGTGCAACCATTAGGCCGGAAAGGTACGACGAGCAGTACTTC. As protein: CASSATIRPERYDEQYF.

Worth noting for this clonotype: Given a far larger clone just one base away, this is likely a sequencing read error. The chain is built from TRBV11-2 and TRBJ2-3; TRBD1 aligns across 9 bases. The J call may be faulty, since TRBJ2-7 better matches the DNA end. Germline loops: CDR1 SGHAT, CDR2 FQNNGV. The CDR3 totals 16 residues. CDR3 residues: CASSSQTGTGRGEQYF. CDR3 in DNA: TGTGCCAGCAGCTCCCAGACGGGGACAGGGAGGGGCGAGCAGTACTTC.

This clonotype occurred many times. This rearrangement joins TRBV19 to TRBJ1-5; no clear D gene. CDR1 is LNHDA and CDR2 is SQIVND in the germline V gene (reference sequence). V lost 3 bases to trimming and J lost 6 bases, with 12 bases between them. CDR3 length equals 14 residues. The CDR3, as DNA: TGTGCCAGTAGTATTGAAGGGATGGCTCAGCCCCAGCATTTT. This gives the protein CASSIEGMAQPQHF.

The V and J genes are TRBV12-3 or TRBV12-4 and TRBJ1-2; TRBD1 aligns across 7 bases. The CDR3 spans 19 residues. V dropped 3 bases and J dropped 7; count of bases not matched to a gene: 23. CDR3 protein: CASSLSLGTATSLSGGYTF. Written as DNA, the CDR3 is TGTGCCAGCAGTTTGAGTTTGGGGACAGCAACCTCACTCTCCGGTGGCTACACCTTC.

In its sample, this clonotype was seen many times. The CDR3, as DNA: TGTGCCAGCGGACCTAATGAAAAACTGTTTTTT. Amino acid sequence: CASGPNEKLFF. The J gene is TRBJ1-4, the V gene TRBV6-1; no clear D. Germline V lookup: CDR1 MNHNS, CDR2 SASEGT. With 8 bases removed from V and 3 bases from J, the gap between germline ends came to 4 bases. This CDR3 region has 11 residues.

This clonotype was counted at least ten times. The chain combines TRBV20-1 with TRBJ2-1, with D hard to call. Germline V gene data show CDR1 as DFQATT and CDR2 as SNEGSKA (reference sequence). CDR3 length: 14 residues. V lost 1 base, J lost 0 bases, and 7 bases lay in between. CDR3 loop: CSARAASSYNEQFF. The CDR3 nucleotides read TGCAGTGCTAGAGCGGCAAGCTCCTACAATGAGCAGTTCTTC.

This clonotype was observed at least ten times. The chain carries TRBV6-2 or TRBV6-3 and TRBJ2-5; TRBD2 aligns across 7 bases. The CDR3 is 14 amino acids. In germline, CDR1 is MNHEY, CDR2 SVGEGT. V was pared by 5 bases and J by 0 bases, with 3 bases of the junction left unmatched. CDR3 protein: CASSSGVYQETQYF. For the CDR3, the DNA is TGTGCCAGCAGTAGCGGGGTCTACCAAGAGACCCAGTACTTC.

This clonotype was recorded at least ten times. The rearrangement uses TRBV12-3 or TRBV12-4 and TRBJ2-7, with TRBD1 matching 7 bases. The CDR3 loop spans 14 amino acids. Germline trimming cut 4 bases from V and 6 bases from J; bases unmatched to any gene: 9. The CDR3 nucleotides read TGTGCCAGCAGTTCGACAGGGCCATCGGGCGAGCAGTACTTC. This encodes CASSSTGPSGEQYF.

This clonotype was seen ten or more times. The chain combines TRBV3-1 with TRBJ2-6; no clear D. This CDR3 has 16 residues. The V end lost 1 base, the J end lost 0 bases, and 7 bases lay between the germline ends. Per germline, CDR1 LGHDT and CDR2 YNNKEL (reference sequence). CDR3 in amino acids: CASSQGLDSGANVLTF. For the CDR3, the DNA is TGTGCCAGCAGCCAAGGGTTAGACTCTGGGGCCAACGTCCTGACTTTC.